The 6 T cell receptor beta chains listed next were all sequenced from one sample in a study of T-cell memory formation after mild COVID-19. TCRdb re-called the 5' RACE reads with MiXCR, one entry per CDR3 protein. The data show 200,000 to 300,000 distinct CDR3 sequences, approximately 9% seen once. Sequenced: PBMCs or a T cell subset sorted from them (not recorded which). These receptors came from a man between 18 and 29 years old who had mild COVID-19 (a few samples of this study predate the infection). Cell type and time point are not known.

This clonotype was picked up many times. The chain recombines TRBV12-3 or TRBV12-4 with TRBJ1-1; D perhaps matches TRBD1 (5 bases). V was shortened by 6 bases and J by 1 base, with 9 bases between the two germline ends. The length of the CDR3 is 13 residues. The chain's CDR3 is CASSRTTNTEAFF. In nucleotides, the CDR3 is TGTGCCAGCAGCCGGACAACGAACACTGAAGCTTTCTTT.

This clonotype was counted ten times or more. The V call is TRBV5-1, the J call TRBJ2-5, with D possibly TRBD1 on 5 matching bases. The CDR3 totals 13 residues. The V gene lost 0 bases and the J gene lost 7 bases, with 10 bases spanning the gap. In germline, CDR1 is SGHRS, CDR2 YFSETQ. As DNA, the CDR3 is TGCGCCAGCAGCTTGGACCTGCAGGGGACCCAGTACTTC. As protein: CASSLDLQGTQYF.

This clonotype showed up many times. V usage is TRBV11-2 and J usage is TRBJ1-5; D gene ambiguous. Germline CDR1 reads SGHAT; CDR2 reads FQNNGV. The V end lost 0 bases, the J end lost 6 bases, and 6 bases lay between the germline ends. This CDR3 comprises 13 residues. The CDR3 protein is CASSLDYSQPQHF. Here the CDR3 DNA reads TGTGCCAGCAGCTTAGATTACAGTCAGCCCCAGCATTTT.

J is TRBJ2-7 and V is TRBV9, with 11 bases lining up with TRBD1. The germline CDR1 and CDR2 sequences are SGDLS and YYNGEE. The CDR3 covers 18 residues. The junction had 11 bases not matched to a gene; V was cut back by 0 bases and J by 3 bases. CDR3 residues: CASSVEGKGTGGYYEQYV. DNA of the CDR3: TGTGCCAGCAGCGTAGAAGGGAAAGGGACAGGGGGTTACTACGAGCAGTACGTC.

This chain connects TRBV14 to TRBJ2-1; D might be TRBD1 or TRBD2, each matching 5 bases. The length of the CDR3 is 13 residues. V gave up 1 base and J gave up 8 bases, with 9 bases separating them. CDR1 and CDR2 from the germline V gene are SGHDN and FVKESK. Here the CDR3 DNA reads TGTGCCAGCAGCCAAGTCGGGACCTATGAGCAGTTCTTC. Protein product: CASSQVGTYEQFF.

V gene TRBV5-5 combines with J gene TRBJ2-7, with D tentatively TRBD2 (6 bases). The CDR3 covers 15 residues. CDR1 and CDR2 from the germline V gene are SGHKS and YYEKEE (reference sequence). V was shortened by 4 bases and J by 6 bases, with 20 bases between the two germline ends. The CDR3 DNA reads as TGTGCCAGCAGCCTGGGATTGGAGGGGCCCGTCGAGCAGTACGTC. Its protein is CASSLGLEGPVEQYV.